This T cell receptor (beta chain) derives from a study of post-analysis software for immune sequencing data. Study overall: As for disease course, relapsing-remitting, secondary progressive and progressive-relapsing multiple sclerosis were all included. Findings and limits, study-wide: Comparison of patients with controls showed five TRBV segments more frequent in patients, TRBV5-6, TRBV5-1 and TRBV20-1 among them. The normalized Chao1 diversity of multiple sclerosis patients was significantly lower than that of controls.

TCR beta cDNA libraries had unique molecular identifiers. TCRdb analysed the PCR reads with MiXCR anew, one entry per CDR3 protein. The data hold roughly 540,000 distinct CDR3 sequences, with 30% to 40% observed a single time. This clonotype was picked up many times. The antigen remains unidentified. V was clipped by 2 bases and J by 4 bases, with 12 bases between them. Germline CDR1 is SGHRS and CDR2 is YFSETQ. The CDR3 length is 14 residues. The genes are TRBV5-1 and TRBJ2-5, with a possible D match to TRBD2 (6 bases). This receptor was identified in a girl aged 2 to 17 with multiple sclerosis. The material sequenced was blood. The CDR3 DNA is TGCGCCAGCAGCTTCACTTTGGGGGGAGAGACCCAGTACTTC. Translation gives CASSFTLGGETQYF.